The clone carrying this T cell receptor (beta chain) has more than one count but fewer than ten. Its target is not known. The PCR contained 60 Vbeta and 13 Jbeta primers. Clones were sequenced by immunoSEQ multiplex PCR, and TCRdb holds only the in-frame ones, with some missing. Among about 94,000 clones listed, less than 80% were seen once. V was pared by 4 bases and J by 2 bases, with 6 bases between. Germline values: CDR1 SNHLY, CDR2 FYNNEI. This CDR3 has 13 residues. This entry is derived from a study of cytomegalovirus exposure and HLA in healthy donors. Overall study: In an earlier analysis, around 100 million unique TCR beta sequences were found from some 180 million T cells.

Study-wide points: Rates of TCR association differed by HLA locus in a later analysis, with DRB1 highest and HLA-C lowest.

The sequenced sample consisted of PBMCs. The V call is TRBV2, the J call TRBJ1-5; D remains ambiguous. The source is a male donor in good health and CMV-seronegative. DNA of the CDR3: TGTGCCAGCAGTGTCGAGGGCAATCAGCCCCAGCATTTT. It codes for CASSVEGNQPQHF.